Here is one T cell receptor beta chain with its context. Survey-level immunoSEQ v3.0 assays were run. TCRdb keeps only in-frame clones here, not all; method: immunoSEQ multiplex PCR. The sample consists of roughly 24,000 clones, nearly 90% of them appearing once. V was shortened by 1 base and J by 2 bases, with 11 bases between the two germline ends. CDR3 size: 15 residues. The germline gives CDR1 SGHTA, CDR2 FQGNSA. The data originate from a study of long-term antiretroviral therapy in people with HIV. This specimen consisted of unsorted PBMCs, obtained 0.6 years after starting antiretroviral therapy. This sequence originates from a man aged 60 to 69 with HIV. The genes are TRBV7-2 and TRBJ2-5; no definite D call. The CDR3 coding sequence is TGTGCCAGCAGCTTAGGTTCTGGCGTACAAGAGACCCAGTACTTC. Its protein is CASSLGSGVQETQYF.